Listed here are 18 T cell receptor beta chains from one sample, sequenced in a study of EBV T-cell therapy then PD-1 blockade in nasopharyngeal carcinoma. The antigens these receptors bind are not known. The treatment is: AdE1-LMPpoly-expanded autologous EBV-specific T-cell therapy followed by anti-PD-1 nivolumab. Using immunoSEQ multiplex PCR, the repertoire was profiled, and TCRdb retains in-frame clones only, with some absent. The data show roughly 20,000 clones, approximately 84% seen once. Here the sequenced sample was CD8+ T cells from blood, taken at approximately day 31 from a patient whose treatment included autologous EBV-specific T cells and nivolumab. Receptor source: a man in his forties with nasopharyngeal carcinoma.

The gene calls are TRBV6-2 or TRBV6-3 and TRBJ1-6, with 7 positions matching TRBD1. Germline values: CDR1 MNHEY, CDR2 SVGEGT. J lost 9 bases, V lost 5 bases, and 7 bases had no gene match. This CDR3 region has 14 residues. CDR3 nucleotides: TGTGCCAGCAGTCTATCACAGGGGAGTTCACCCCTCCACTTT. Translating gives CASSLSQGSSPLHF.

This clone was seen at least ten times. The chain employs TRBV25-1 and TRBJ2-3; the D is unclear. The germline V gene encodes CDR1 MGHDK and CDR2 SYGVNS. Trimming cost V 6 bases and J 6 bases, with 13 bases left between them. CDR3 length: 13 amino acids. The CDR3 spells CASSRRRVDTQYF. As DNA, the CDR3 is TGTGCCAGCAGCCGCCGACGGGTGGATACGCAGTATTTT.

This sequence joins TRBV9 and TRBJ2-2; D gene ambiguous. Germline V gives CDR1 SGDLS, CDR2 YYNGEE. Trimming pared 0 bases from V and 2 bases from J, leaving 8 bases between. The CDR3 is made up of 15 amino acids. The CDR3 protein is CASSVGTPNTGELFF. Written as DNA, the CDR3 is TGTGCCAGCAGCGTAGGGACCCCTAACACCGGGGAGCTGTTTTTT.

The chain joins TRBV27 to TRBJ2-7; no clear D. The CDR3 has 13 residues. Germline V gene lookup returns CDR1 MNHEY and CDR2 SMNVEV (reference sequence). The V end was cut by 4 bases, the J end by 4 bases, with 11 bases between. The CDR3 region is CASSSHSNYEQYF. CDR3 nucleotide sequence: TGTGCCAGCAGTTCGCACAGCAATTACGAGCAGTACTTC.

The table lists this clone with a few counts. The chain recombines TRBV4-3 with TRBJ1-4; D unresolved. V gave up 0 bases and J gave up 8 bases, with 16 bases separating them. Per the germline V gene, CDR1 is LGHNA and CDR2 is YSLEER. This CDR3 is built from 16 residues. The CDR3 nucleotides are TGCGCCAGCAGCCAAGATGGTGGAGGGCTAAGCGAAAAACTGTTTTTT. Protein: CASSQDGGGLSEKLFF.

The chain recombines TRBV9 with TRBJ2-7, with 7 bases lining up with TRBD1. The CDR3 is 16 residues long. The germline V gene encodes CDR1 SGDLS and CDR2 YYNGEE. V gave up 3 bases and J gave up 3 bases; unmatched junction bases: 12. In DNA form, the CDR3 reads TGTGCCAGCAGCGCTCGGGACAGCCCAACTTTCTACGAGCAGTACTTC. The encoded protein is CASSARDSPTFYEQYF.

This rearrangement joins TRBV6-4 to TRBJ2-5; the match to TRBD1 covers 8 bases. Germline V gene sequence: CDR1 MRHNA, CDR2 SNTAGT. The V and J ends lost 3 bases and 5 bases, in that order; junction bases with no gene match: 8. CDR3 length: 15 amino acids. CDR3 nucleotide sequence: TGTGCCAGCAGTGAACGGCCAGGGGGCGGGGAGACCCAGTACTTC. It specifies CASSERPGGGETQYF.

The chain has TRBV6-2 or TRBV6-3 and TRBJ1-1; no firm D call. Germline lookup yields CDR1 MNHEY and CDR2 SVGEGT. Trimming removed 6 bases at V and 11 bases at J, with 13 bases between. This CDR3 contains 11 residues. The CDR3 is CASSPGRRAFF. Here the CDR3 DNA reads TGTGCCAGCAGCCCCGGGAGGCGGGCTTTCTTT.

The rearrangement uses TRBV9 and TRBJ2-7, with 10 bases lining up with TRBD1. Germline V gene lookup returns CDR1 SGDLS and CDR2 YYNGEE. The junction had 6 bases not matched to a gene; V was cut back by 4 bases and J by 2 bases. This CDR3 region has 15 residues. CDR3: CASSSTGGDTYEQYF. For the CDR3, the DNA is TGTGCCAGCAGCTCGACAGGGGGCGATACCTACGAGCAGTACTTC. Combining the CDR3 with reference TRBV9 and TRBJ2-7 gives the whole variable domain DSGVTQTPKHLITATGQRVTLRCSPRSGDLSVYWYQQSLDQGLQFLIQYYNGEERAKGNILERFSAQQFPDLHSELNLSSLELGDSALYFCASSSTGGDTYEQYFGPGTRLTVT.

The chain is built from TRBV15 and TRBJ2-3, with 9 bases matching TRBD2. There are 15 residues in the CDR3. J was trimmed by 4 bases and V by 4 bases; bases with no gene match: 6. Germline assignment: CDR1 LNHNV and CDR2 YYDKDF (reference sequence). The CDR3 loop reads CATSNRGGGADTQYF. CDR3 DNA sequence: TGTGCCACCAGCAACCGCGGGGGGGGCGCAGATACGCAGTATTTT.

This chain connects TRBV5-4 to TRBJ2-7; 9 bases map to TRBD1. The ends lost 3 bases at V and 3 bases at J; junction bases unmatched: 7. The germline V gene has CDR1 SGHNT and CDR2 YYREEE (reference sequence). This CDR3 comprises 15 residues. The DNA for the CDR3 is TGTGCCAGCAGCTCCCCGGGACAGGGCCTCTACGAGCAGTACTTC. The encoded protein is CASSSPGQGLYEQYF.

The chain joins TRBV21-1 to TRBJ2-5; no DNA check was done on the table's D call, TRBD1. TRBV21-1 counts as a pseudogene. CDR3 length equals 14 residues. As DNA, the CDR3 is TGTCCCCCGCGGCCCGACAGGACCCAAGAGACCCAGTACTTC. It is translated as CPPRPDRTQETQYF.

This chain joins TRBV2 and TRBJ2-7; possibly TRBD2 for D (5 bases). Germline CDR1 SNHLY, CDR2 FYNNEI. The CDR3 runs 15 residues. Trimming cost V 3 bases and J 4 bases, with 16 bases left between them. The CDR3 region has the DNA TGTGCCAGCAGTGACGAGGGCGGATGGAGATACGAGCAGTACTTC. Its translation: CASSDEGGWRYEQYF. Together with reference TRBV2 and TRBJ2-7, the CDR3 gives the full variable domain: EPEVTQTPSHQVTQMGQEVILRCVPISNHLYFYWYRQILGQKVEFLVSFYNNEISEKSEIFDDQFSVERPDGSNFTLKIRSTKLEDSAMYFCASSDEGGWRYEQYFGPGTRLTVT.

The rearrangement links TRBV27 to TRBJ2-1, with TRBD2 matching over 7 bases. V was clipped by 3 bases and J by 9 bases; unmatched bases: 8. The germline gives CDR1 MNHEY, CDR2 SMNVEV (reference sequence). The CDR3 sequence is 14 residues long. The DNA for the CDR3 is TGTGCCAGCAGTTTGGCTAGCGGTACGGGTGAGCAGTTCTTC. It encodes CASSLASGTGEQFF.

The J gene is TRBJ2-2, the V gene TRBV12-3 or TRBV12-4, with a possible D match to TRBD1 (6 bases). Trimming took off 2 bases at V and 6 bases at J, with 7 bases between the two ends. CDR3 length: 13 amino acids. The CDR3 reads CASSLQGPGELFF. CDR3 nucleotides: TGTGCCAGCAGTTTACAGGGGCCCGGGGAGCTGTTTTTT.

This chain links TRBV6-2 or TRBV6-3 with TRBJ1-1, with D unclear. This CDR3 is built from 15 residues. Germline CDR1 and CDR2: MNHEY and SVGEGT. Trimming stripped 6 bases from V and 3 bases from J, with 17 bases between. The CDR3 protein is CASSPGFSKHTEAFF. CDR3 bases: TGTGCCAGCAGCCCGGGGTTTAGCAAACACACTGAAGCTTTCTTT.

The rearrangement uses TRBV4-1 and TRBJ1-3; 7 bases align to TRBD1. The V segment lost 3 bases and the J segment 3 bases; nucleotides outside the gene matches: 5. The CDR3 runs 15 residues. Germline V CDR1 and CDR2: MGHRA, YSYEKL. The CDR3 sequence is CASSQLTGFGNTIYF. DNA for the CDR3: TGCGCCAGCAGCCAGCTGACAGGGTTTGGAAACACCATATATTTT.

The chain joins TRBV24-1 to TRBJ2-5, with no clear D. Trimming removed 0 bases at V and 2 bases at J, with 6 bases between. This CDR3 has 14 amino acids. The germline V gene encodes CDR1 KGHDR and CDR2 SFDVKD. CDR3 nucleotides: TGTGCCACCAGTGATTTGATGGGTCAAGAGACCCAGTACTTC. Protein: CATSDLMGQETQYF.